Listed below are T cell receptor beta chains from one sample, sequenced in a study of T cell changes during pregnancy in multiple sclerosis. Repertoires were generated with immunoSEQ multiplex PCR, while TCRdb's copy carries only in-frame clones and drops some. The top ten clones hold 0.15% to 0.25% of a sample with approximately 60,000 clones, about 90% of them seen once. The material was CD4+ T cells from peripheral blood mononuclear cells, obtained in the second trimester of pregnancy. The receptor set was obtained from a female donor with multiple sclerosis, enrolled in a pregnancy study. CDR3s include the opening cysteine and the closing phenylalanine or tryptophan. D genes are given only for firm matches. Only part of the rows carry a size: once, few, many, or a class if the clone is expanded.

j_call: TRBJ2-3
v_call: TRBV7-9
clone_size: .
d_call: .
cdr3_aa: CASSHPRNSYTDTQYF
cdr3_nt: TGTGCCAGCAGCCATCCCCGGAACAGCTACACAGATACGCAGTATTTT

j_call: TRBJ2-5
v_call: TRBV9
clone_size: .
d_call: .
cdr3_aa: CASSVGQGKQETQYF
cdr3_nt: TGTGCCAGCAGCGTAGGGCAGGGGAAACAAGAGACCCAGTACTTC

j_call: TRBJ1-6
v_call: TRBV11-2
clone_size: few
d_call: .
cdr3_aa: CASSLDADSPLHF
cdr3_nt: TGTGCCAGCAGCTTAGACGCGGATTCACCCCTCCACTTT

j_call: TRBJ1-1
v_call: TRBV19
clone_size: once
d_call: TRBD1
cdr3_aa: CASSQGALPEAFF
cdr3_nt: TGTGCCAGTAGCCAGGGGGCCCTACCCGAAGCTTTCTTT

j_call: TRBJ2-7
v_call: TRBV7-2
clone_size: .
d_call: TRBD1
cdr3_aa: CASSMGQFIYEQYF
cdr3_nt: TGTGCCAGCAGCATGGGACAGTTTATCTACGAGCAGTACTTC

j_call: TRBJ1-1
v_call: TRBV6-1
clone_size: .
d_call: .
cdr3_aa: CASSWGTMNTEAFF
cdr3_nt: TGTGCCAGCAGCTGGGGCACCATGAACACTGAAGCTTTCTTT

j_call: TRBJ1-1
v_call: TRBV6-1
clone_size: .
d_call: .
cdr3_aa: CASRLEMNTEAFF
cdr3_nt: TGTGCCAGCCGTCTGGAGATGAACACTGAAGCTTTCTTT

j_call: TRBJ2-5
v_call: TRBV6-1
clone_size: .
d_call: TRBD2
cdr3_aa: CASSEARGGAGETQYF
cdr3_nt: TGTGCCAGCAGTGAAGCGCGGGGGGGCGCGGGGGAGACCCAGTACTTC

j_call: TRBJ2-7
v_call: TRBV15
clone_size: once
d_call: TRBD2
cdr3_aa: CATSRSSGAAYEQYF
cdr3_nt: TGTGCCACCAGCCGCTCTAGCGGGGCAGCCTACGAGCAGTACTTC

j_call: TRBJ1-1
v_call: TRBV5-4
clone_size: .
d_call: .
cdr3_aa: CASSPAGGNTEAFF
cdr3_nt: TGTGCCAGCAGCCCGGCGGGGGGGAACACTGAAGCTTTCTTT

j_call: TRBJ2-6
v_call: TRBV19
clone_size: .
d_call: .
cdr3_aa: CASSTAGLPSGANVLTF
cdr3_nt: TGTGCCAGTAGTACCGCGGGACTCCCCTCTGGGGCCAACGTCCTGACTTTC

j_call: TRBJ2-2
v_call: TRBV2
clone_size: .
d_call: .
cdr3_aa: CASRTGNTGELFF
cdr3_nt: TGTGCCAGCAGAACAGGGAACACCGGGGAGCTGTTTTTT

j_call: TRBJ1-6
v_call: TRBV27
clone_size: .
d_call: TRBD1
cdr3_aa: CASTWDRKNSPLHF
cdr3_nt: TGTGCCAGCACCTGGGACAGAAAGAATTCACCCCTCCACTTT

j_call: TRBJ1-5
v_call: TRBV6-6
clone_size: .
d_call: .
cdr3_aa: CASSDSYSNQPQHF
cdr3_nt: TGTGCCAGCAGCGACAGCTATAGCAATCAGCCCCAGCATTTT

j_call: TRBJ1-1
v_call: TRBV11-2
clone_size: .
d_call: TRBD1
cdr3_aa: CASSLLAGGTLGSEAFF
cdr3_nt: TGTGCCAGCAGCTTGTTGGCAGGGGGCACCCTAGGCTCTGAAGCTTTCTTT

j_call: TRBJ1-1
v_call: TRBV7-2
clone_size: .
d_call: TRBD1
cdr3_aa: CASSRLPPGTANTEAFF
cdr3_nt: TGTGCCAGCAGCCGACTACCCCCCGGGACAGCGAACACTGAAGCTTTCTTT

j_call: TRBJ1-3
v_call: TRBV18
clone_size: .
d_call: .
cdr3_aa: CASFLNRDTIYF
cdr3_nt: TGTGCCAGCTTCCTCAACCGGGACACCATATATTTT

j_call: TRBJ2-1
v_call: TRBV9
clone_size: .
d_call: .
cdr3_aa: CASSVGQPNEQFF
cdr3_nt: TGTGCCAGCAGCGTCGGACAGCCCAATGAGCAGTTCTTC

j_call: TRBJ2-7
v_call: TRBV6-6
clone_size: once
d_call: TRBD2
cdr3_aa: CASNWGGTYEQYF
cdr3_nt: TGTGCCAGCAACTGGGGAGGGACCTACGAGCAGTACTTC

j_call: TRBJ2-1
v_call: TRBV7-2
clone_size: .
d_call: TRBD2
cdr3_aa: CASTDWGGQAYNEQFF
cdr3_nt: TGTGCCAGCACAGACTGGGGGGGTCAAGCCTACAATGAGCAGTTCTTC

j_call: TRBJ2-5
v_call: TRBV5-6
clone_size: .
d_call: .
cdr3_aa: CASSERGGETQYF
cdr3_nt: TGTGCCAGCAGCGAGAGAGGGGGAGAGACCCAGTACTTC

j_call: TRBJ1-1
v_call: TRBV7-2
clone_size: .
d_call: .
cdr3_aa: CASSPADRTNTEAFF
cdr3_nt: TGTGCCAGCAGCCCCGCGGACAGAACGAACACTGAAGCTTTCTTT

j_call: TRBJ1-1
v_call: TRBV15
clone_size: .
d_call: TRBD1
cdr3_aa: CATSPHRGSDMNTEAFF
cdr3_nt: TGTGCCACCAGTCCCCACAGGGGCTCAGACATGAACACTGAAGCTTTCTTT

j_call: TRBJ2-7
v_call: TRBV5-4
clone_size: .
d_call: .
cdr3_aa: CASSFGQRSYEQYF
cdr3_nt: TGTGCCAGCAGCTTTGGACAGAGATCCTACGAGCAGTACTTC

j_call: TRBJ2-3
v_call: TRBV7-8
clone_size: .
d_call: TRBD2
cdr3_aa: CASSLIIGGGSDTQYF
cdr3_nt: TGTGCCAGCAGCTTAATTATCGGGGGGGGGTCAGATACGCAGTATTTT

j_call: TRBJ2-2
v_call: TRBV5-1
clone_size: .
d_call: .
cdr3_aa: CASSQGHSTGELFF
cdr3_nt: TGCGCCAGCAGCCAGGGACATAGCACCGGGGAGCTGTTTTTT

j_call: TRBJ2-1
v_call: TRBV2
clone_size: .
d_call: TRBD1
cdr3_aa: CASRAQGTMTNEQFF
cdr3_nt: TGTGCCAGCAGGGCACAGGGGACGATGACGAATGAGCAGTTCTTC

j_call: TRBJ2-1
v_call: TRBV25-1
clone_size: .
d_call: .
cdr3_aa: CASSRRGTSYNEQFF
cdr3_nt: TGTGCCAGCAGTAGACGGGGTACCTCCTACAATGAGCAGTTCTTC

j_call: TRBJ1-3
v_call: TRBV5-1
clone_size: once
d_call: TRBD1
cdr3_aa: CASSAMGQGADTIYF
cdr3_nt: TGCGCCAGCAGTGCGATGGGACAGGGGGCAGACACCATATATTTT

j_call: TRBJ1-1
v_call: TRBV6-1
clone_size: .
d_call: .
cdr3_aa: CASRGPIDTEAFF
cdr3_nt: TGTGCCAGTAGAGGTCCAATAGACACTGAAGCTTTCTTT

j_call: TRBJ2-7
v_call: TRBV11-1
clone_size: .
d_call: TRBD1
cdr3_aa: CASSMNVGQVPYEQYF
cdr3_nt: TGTGCCAGCAGCATGAATGTGGGACAGGTCCCCTACGAGCAGTACTTC

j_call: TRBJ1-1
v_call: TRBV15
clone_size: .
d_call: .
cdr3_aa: CATSRDPRAGAEAFF
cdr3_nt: TGTGCCACCAGCAGAGATCCGAGGGCTGGGGCTGAAGCTTTCTTT

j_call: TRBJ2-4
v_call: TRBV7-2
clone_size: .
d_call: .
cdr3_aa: CASSFPSDYGDIQYF
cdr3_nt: TGTGCCAGCAGCTTTCCGTCAGACTATGGGGACATTCAGTACTTC

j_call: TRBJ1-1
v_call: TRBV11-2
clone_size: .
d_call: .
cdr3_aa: CASRRTGITEAFF
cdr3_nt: TGTGCCAGCAGGCGAACCGGGATCACTGAAGCTTTCTTT

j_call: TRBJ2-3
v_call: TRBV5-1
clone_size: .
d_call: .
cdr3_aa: CASSLEDTSTDTQYF
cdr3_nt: TGCGCCAGCAGCTTGGAGGACACCAGCACAGATACGCAGTATTTT

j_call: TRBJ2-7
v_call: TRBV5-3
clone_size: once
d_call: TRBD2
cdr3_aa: CARSRSWTSGGAHEQYF
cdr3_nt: TGTGCCAGAAGCCGCTCATGGACTAGCGGGGGGGCCCACGAGCAGTACTTC

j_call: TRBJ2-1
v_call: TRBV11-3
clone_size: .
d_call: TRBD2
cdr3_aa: CASSPRTSGGPREEQFF
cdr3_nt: TGTGCCAGCAGCCCACGGACTAGCGGGGGGCCCAGGGAGGAGCAGTTCTTC

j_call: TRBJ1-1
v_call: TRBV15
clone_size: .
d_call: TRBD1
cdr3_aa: CATSRTPGQGITEAFF
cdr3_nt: TGTGCCACCAGCAGGACGCCGGGACAGGGAATCACTGAAGCTTTCTTT

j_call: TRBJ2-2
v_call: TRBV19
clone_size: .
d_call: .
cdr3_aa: CASRFGENTGELFF
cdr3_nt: TGTGCCAGTAGATTTGGAGAAAACACCGGGGAGCTGTTTTTT

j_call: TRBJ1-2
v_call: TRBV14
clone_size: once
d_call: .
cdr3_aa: CASSQVRTHNYGYTF
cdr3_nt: TGTGCCAGCAGCCAAGTGAGGACTCATAACTATGGCTACACCTTC

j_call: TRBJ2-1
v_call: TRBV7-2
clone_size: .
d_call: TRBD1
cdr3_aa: CATKNGTEYNEQFF
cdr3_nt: TGTGCCACCAAAAATGGGACAGAGTACAATGAGCAGTTCTTC